Listed below are T cell receptor beta chains from one sample, sequenced in a study of blood T cell repertoires in COVID-19. Some clones are missing from TCRdb's copy, which holds only in-frame ones; the method was immunoSEQ multiplex PCR. This repertoire shows about 22,000 clones, around 80% found once; its top ten account for 22%. Material: peripheral blood. Source of these receptors: an elderly man with active or convalescent COVID-19. The conserved cysteine and the conserved F or W are not part of the CDR3 here.

v_call | cdr3_aa
TRBV2 | ASRLLSGANVLT
TRBV28 | ASHTGGVKTQY
TRBV5-1 | ASSPDTNNYGYT
TRBV6-5 | ASRRTPETGELF
TRBV7-7 | ASSLGGTGYNEQF
TRBV3-1/TRBV3-2 | ASSRDIYEQY
TRBV6-1 | ASSEAVQGVRAF
TRBV28 | ASSPGQVVRGNTIY
TRBV18 | ASSRSGTEAYSGNTIY
TRBV2 | ASSVQGGPETQY
TRBV5-1 | ASSPGGPGDTQY
TRBV18 | ASSPPRGEAF
TRBV6-1 | ASSDSSSVYNEQF
TRBV2 | ASRGPTSAGTDTQY
TRBV11-3 | ASSTRQGMSF
TRBV7-2 | ASSAGGLVEDTQY
TRBV18 | ASSQTPTSGGANTQY
TRBV7-9 | ASSLVRGNTEAF
TRBV7-3 | ASSTSGVYGYT
TRBV7-9 | ASSREVVNEKLF
TRBV15 | ATSRPSGRHNEQF
TRBV6-5 | ASSRDGNNYGYT
TRBV7-7 | ASSFAGLAGAGELF
TRBV5-4 | ASSWGRTGELF
TRBV30 | AWSVIRNTEAF
TRBV3-1/TRBV3-2 | ASSRGQGGNEKLF
TRBV11-2 | ASSLWHTGELF
TRBV19 | ASSQQGYYGYT
TRBV29-1 | SVDTKGLEADTQY